The 5 T cell receptor beta chains below all came from one sample that was sequenced in a study of neurological immune-mediated disorders. TCRdb independently ran MiXCR on the 5' RACE reads; one entry per CDR3 protein. This sample has over 35,000 distinct CDR3 sequences, with about an eighth found just once. Sequenced input: PBMCs. All receptors come from a female donor in good health.

This clonotype occurred many times. This chain connects TRBV20-1 to TRBJ1-1, with D uncertain. Trimming pared 6 bases from V and 1 base from J, leaving 9 bases between. The CDR3 consists of 12 residues. Germline-derived CDR1 and CDR2 are DFQATT and SNEGSKA (reference sequence). Here the CDR3 reads CSAPLGNTEAFF. The DNA for the CDR3 is TGCAGTGCCCCCCTGGGGAACACTGAAGCTTTCTTT.

This clonotype has at least ten counts. The chain recombines TRBV9 with TRBJ2-1, with D perhaps given as TRBD1 or TRBD2 (5 bases each). V was trimmed by 1 base and J by 2 bases, leaving 10 bases between them. This CDR3 comprises 15 residues. CDR1 is SGDLS, CDR2 YYNGEE, per germline. The CDR3 DNA reads TGTGCCAGCAGCGTACGGGACGAACCCTACAATGAGCAGTTCTTC. Translating it yields CASSVRDEPYNEQFF. The variable domain in full, completed from reference TRBV9 and TRBJ2-1, reads DSGVTQTPKHLITATGQRVTLRCSPRSGDLSVYWYQQSLDQGLQFLIQYYNGEERAKGNILERFSAQQFPDLHSELNLSSLELGDSALYFCASSVRDEPYNEQFFGPGTRLTVL.

In its sample, this clonotype was seen many times. A much larger clone is a single base away; this may be a read error. The J gene is TRBJ1-2, the V gene TRBV7-8; D is unresolved. The CDR3 contains 16 residues. Germline V CDR1 and CDR2: SGHVS, FQNEAQ. The CDR3 nucleotides read TGTGCCAACAGCTTAGCCCTGACCGGGTTGAGCTATGGCTACACCTTC. Translation: CANSLALTGLSYGYTF.

This clonotype was seen ten or more times. This chain uses TRBV5-1 with TRBJ1-4; D possibly corresponds to TRBD1 (6 bases). The CDR3 is 17 amino acids. Trimming took 1 base from V and 3 from J, leaving 16 bases between them. Germline V gene data show CDR1 as SGHRS and CDR2 as YFSETQ. The CDR3: CASSLRSLGQPNEKLFF. CDR3 bases: TGCGCCAGCAGCTTGAGGAGTCTCGGACAGCCTAATGAAAAACTGTTTTTT.

This clonotype appeared a few times. The rearrangement uses TRBV7-9 and TRBJ2-7, with D perhaps being TRBD1 or TRBD2 (5 bases each). The CDR3 has 12 amino acids. Per the germline V gene, CDR1 is SEHNR and CDR2 is FQNEAQ (reference sequence). The V and J ends lost 3 bases and 6 bases respectively, with 9 bases between them. CDR3 loop: CASSFPGTEQYF. CDR3 bases: TGTGCCAGCAGCTTCCCAGGGACCGAGCAGTACTTC.